These T cell receptor beta chains were read from a single sample in a study of blood T cell repertoires in COVID-19. Here immunoSEQ multiplex PCR was the method, and the copy in TCRdb shows in-frame clones only, minus some. The data hold around 280,000 clones, with around 84% observed a single time. Sequencing was carried out using peripheral blood. The receptors were gathered from a man between 65 and 80 years old with acute or convalescent COVID-19. Both conserved end residues are part of each CDR3. D genes are given only for firm matches. Clone sizes are given selectively: once, few, many, or a class where the clone is expanded.

J	D	V	length	size	CDR3	DNA
TRBJ2-7	-	TRBV7-2	15	-	CASSGVGTGPYEQYF	TGTGCCAGCAGCGGGGTTGGGACTGGCCCATACGAGCAGTACTTC
TRBJ1-2	-	TRBV28	12	-	CASSFPSRGYTF	TGTGCCAGCAGTTTTCCCTCCCGTGGCTACACCTTC
TRBJ2-1	-	TRBV19	14	-	CASRFGDFADEQFF	TGTGCCAGTAGATTTGGGGACTTCGCCGATGAGCAGTTCTTC
TRBJ2-1	-	TRBV28	15	-	CASSSPGLGFNEQFF	TGTGCCAGCAGTTCACCGGGACTGGGGTTCAATGAGCAGTTCTTC
TRBJ2-3	TRBD1	TRBV5-5	13	-	CASGRQGTDTQYF	TGTGCCAGCGGCCGACAGGGAACAGATACGCAGTATTTT
TRBJ2-7	-	TRBV3-1/TRBV3-2	14	-	CASRRDRASYEQYF	TGTGCCAGCAGGAGGGATAGAGCTTCCTACGAGCAGTACTTC
TRBJ1-6	TRBD1	TRBV7-2	16	-	CASSSYGTGGGSPLHF	TGTGCCAGCAGTAGTTATGGGACAGGGGGCGGTTCACCCCTCCACTTT
TRBJ2-5	TRBD1	TRBV28	15	-	CASSPGQGRKETQYF	TGTGCCAGCAGTCCGGGACAGGGGCGCAAAGAGACCCAGTACTTC
TRBJ2-3	TRBD2	TRBV28	15	-	CASNPSGSSTDTQYF	TGTGCCAGCAACCCTAGCGGGTCTAGCACAGATACGCAGTATTTT
TRBJ1-2	-	TRBV5-1	13	-	CASSLGQGYRYTF	TGCGCCAGCAGCTTGGGGCAGGGTTATCGCTACACCTTC
TRBJ1-1	-	TRBV19	14	-	CASSIPNMNTEAFF	TGTGCCAGTAGTATTCCCAACATGAACACTGAAGCTTTCTTT
TRBJ1-5	TRBD1	TRBV19	15	once	CASRGGTGTNQPQHF	TGTGCCAGTAGGGGGGGGACAGGGACTAATCAGCCCCAGCATTTT
TRBJ1-3	TRBD1	TRBV3-1/TRBV3-2	14	few	CASSLRDRGNTIYF	TGTGCCAGCAGCCTCCGGGACAGGGGAAACACCATATATTTT
TRBJ2-7	TRBD1	TRBV28	17	many	CASSLIPGQGSRSEQYF	TGTGCCAGCAGTCTCATACCGGGACAGGGGTCTCGAAGCGAGCAGTACTTC
TRBJ2-3	TRBD1	TRBV30	15	-	CAWRGGRGRTDTQYF	TGTGCCTGGAGAGGTGGCAGGGGGCGCACAGATACGCAGTATTTT
TRBJ1-6	-	TRBV6-5	13	-	CASSYEQNSPLHF	TGTGCCAGCAGTTACGAACAGAATTCACCCCTCCACTTT
TRBJ2-2	TRBD1	TRBV19	14	few	CASLQGARTGELFF	TGTGCCAGCCTTCAGGGGGCGCGAACCGGGGAGCTGTTTTTT
TRBJ2-1	TRBD2	TRBV3-1/TRBV3-2	18	-	CASSQDLRPSGRYNEQFF	TGTGCCAGCAGCCAAGATCTTCGGCCTAGCGGACGATACAATGAGCAGTTCTTC
TRBJ1-5	-	TRBV7-9	15	-	CASSRSGGSNQPQHF	TGTGCCAGCAGCCGCTCAGGAGGGAGCAATCAGCCCCAGCATTTT
TRBJ1-5	-	TRBV6-6	19	-	CASSRDRPLNPRLYQPQHF	TGTGCCAGCAGTCGTGACAGACCTCTCAACCCCCGTTTATATCAGCCCCAGCATTTT
TRBJ2-5	TRBD2	TRBV28	14	once	CASSPLAGGETQYF	TGTGCCAGCAGCCCACTAGCGGGGGGTGAGACCCAGTACTTC
TRBJ2-4	-	TRBV7-2	13	-	CASSLAGVDIQYF	TGTGCCAGCAGCTTAGCAGGGGTGGACATTCAGTACTTC
TRBJ2-7	TRBD1	TRBV3-1/TRBV3-2	13	-	CASSQTTGTEQYF	TGTGCCAGCAGCCAAACGACAGGGACCGAGCAGTACTTC
TRBJ2-1	-	TRBV11-1	16	-	CASSKIGTSRYNEQFF	TGTGCCAGCAGCAAGATCGGGACATCCAGATACAATGAGCAGTTCTTC
TRBJ2-1	-	TRBV7-2	18	-	CASRPGWVVSHSYNEQFF	TGTGCCAGCAGACCCGGGTGGGTAGTATCACACTCCTACAATGAGCAGTTCTTC
TRBJ1-6	-	TRBV7-3	14	-	CASRSDSRGSPLHF	TGTGCCAGCAGATCTGACAGCCGAGGTTCACCCCTCCACTTT
TRBJ2-3	TRBD2	TRBV5-6	16	-	CASSPMGSGVTDTQYF	TGTGCCAGCAGCCCGATGGGTAGCGGGGTCACAGATACGCAGTATTTT
TRBJ1-3	-	TRBV19	16	-	CASSTRGGHSGNTIYF	TGTGCCAGTAGTACCCGCGGGGGGCACTCTGGAAACACCATATATTTT
TRBJ2-1	-	TRBV7-2	14	-	CASSLAPSYNEQFF	TGTGCCAGCAGCTTAGCCCCGTCCTACAATGAGCAGTTCTTC
TRBJ2-2	TRBD2	TRBV9	16	-	CASSFRLAGNTGELFF	TGTGCCAGCAGCTTCCGACTAGCGGGAAATACCGGGGAGCTGTTTTTT
TRBJ2-2	TRBD1	TRBV19	17	-	CASSMRGGTGSTGELFF	TGTGCCAGTAGTATGAGGGGAGGGACAGGGAGCACCGGGGAGCTGTTTTTT
TRBJ2-7	TRBD1	TRBV11-2	17	few	CASSLPRTGGGLYEQYF	TGTGCCAGCAGCTTACCTAGGACAGGGGGAGGACTCTACGAGCAGTACTTC
TRBJ1-1	TRBD1	TRBV2	15	-	CASTGDRGANTEAFF	TGTGCCAGCACGGGGGACAGGGGGGCGAACACTGAAGCTTTCTTT
TRBJ2-1	-	TRBV7-2	14	-	CASILGLGGNEQFF	TGTGCCAGCATCCTAGGACTAGGGGGGAATGAGCAGTTCTTC
TRBJ1-4	-	TRBV11-2	14	-	CASSAGPFNEKLFF	TGTGCCAGCAGTGCGGGTCCTTTTAATGAAAAACTGTTTTTT
TRBJ1-5	-	TRBV10-2	14	-	CASSLGVPNQPQHF	TGCGCCAGCTCCTTGGGAGTCCCCAATCAGCCCCAGCATTTT
TRBJ2-5	-	TRBV10-2	12	-	CASTQTGQAQYF	TGCGCCAGCACCCAGACAGGCCAGGCCCAGTACTTC
TRBJ2-7	-	TRBV6-2/TRBV6-3	16	-	CASSYLRDGTPYEQYF	TGTGCCAGCAGTTACCTCAGGGATGGCACCCCCTACGAGCAGTACTTC